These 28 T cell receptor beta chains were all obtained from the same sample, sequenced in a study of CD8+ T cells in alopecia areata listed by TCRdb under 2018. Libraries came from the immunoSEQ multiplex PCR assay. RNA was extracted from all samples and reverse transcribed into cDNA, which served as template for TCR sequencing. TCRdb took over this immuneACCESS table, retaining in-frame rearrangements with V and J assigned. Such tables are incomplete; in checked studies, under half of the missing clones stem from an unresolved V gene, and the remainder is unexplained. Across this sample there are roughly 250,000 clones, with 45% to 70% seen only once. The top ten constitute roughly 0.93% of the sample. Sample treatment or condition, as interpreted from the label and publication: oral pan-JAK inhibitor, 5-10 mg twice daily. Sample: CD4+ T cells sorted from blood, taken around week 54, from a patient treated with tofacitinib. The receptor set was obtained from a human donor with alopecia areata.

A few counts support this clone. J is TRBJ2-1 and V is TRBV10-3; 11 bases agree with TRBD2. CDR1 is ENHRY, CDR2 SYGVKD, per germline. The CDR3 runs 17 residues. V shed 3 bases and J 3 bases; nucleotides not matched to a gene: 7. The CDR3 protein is CAISDNSGGENYNEQFF. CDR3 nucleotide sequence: TGTGCCATCAGTGATAATAGCGGGGGGGAAAACTACAATGAGCAGTTCTTC.

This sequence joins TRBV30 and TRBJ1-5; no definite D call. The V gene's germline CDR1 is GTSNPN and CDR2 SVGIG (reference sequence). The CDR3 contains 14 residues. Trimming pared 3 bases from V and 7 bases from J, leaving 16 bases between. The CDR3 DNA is TGTGCCTGGAGAATGCCTGGTTGGGAGCAGCCCCAGCATTTT. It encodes CAWRMPGWEQPQHF. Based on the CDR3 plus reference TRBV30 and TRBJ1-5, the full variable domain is SQTIHQWPATLVQPVGSPLSLECTVEGTSNPNLYWYRQAAGRGLQLLFYSVGIGQISSEVPQNLSASRPQDRQFILSSKKLLLSDSGFYLCAWRMPGWEQPQHFGDGTRLSIL.

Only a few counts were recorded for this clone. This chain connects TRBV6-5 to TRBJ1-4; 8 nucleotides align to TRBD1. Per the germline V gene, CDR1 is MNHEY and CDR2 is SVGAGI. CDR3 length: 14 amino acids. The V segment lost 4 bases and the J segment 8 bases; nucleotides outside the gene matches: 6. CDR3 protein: CASSSRQGWEKLFF. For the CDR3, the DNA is TGTGCCAGCAGTTCACGACAGGGGTGGGAAAAACTGTTTTTT.

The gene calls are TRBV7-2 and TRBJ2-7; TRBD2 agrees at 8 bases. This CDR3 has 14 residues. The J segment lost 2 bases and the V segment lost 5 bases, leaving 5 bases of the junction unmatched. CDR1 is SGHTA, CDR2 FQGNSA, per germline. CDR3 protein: CASSTSGLTYEQYF. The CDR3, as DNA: TGTGCCAGCAGCACTAGCGGCCTTACCTACGAGCAGTACTTC.

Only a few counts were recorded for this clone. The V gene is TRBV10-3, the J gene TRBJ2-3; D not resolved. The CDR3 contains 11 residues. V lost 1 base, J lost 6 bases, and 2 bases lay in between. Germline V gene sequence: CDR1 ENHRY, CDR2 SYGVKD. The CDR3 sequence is CAISELDTQYF. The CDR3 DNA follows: TGTGCCATCAGTGAGTTGGATACGCAGTATTTT.

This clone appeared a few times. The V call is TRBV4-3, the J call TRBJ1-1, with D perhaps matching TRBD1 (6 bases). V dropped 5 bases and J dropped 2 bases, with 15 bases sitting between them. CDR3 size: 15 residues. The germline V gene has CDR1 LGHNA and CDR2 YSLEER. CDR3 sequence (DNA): TGCGCCAGCAGCTCCCGACAGGCCTCTAACACTGAAGCTTTCTTT. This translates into CASSSRQASNTEAFF.

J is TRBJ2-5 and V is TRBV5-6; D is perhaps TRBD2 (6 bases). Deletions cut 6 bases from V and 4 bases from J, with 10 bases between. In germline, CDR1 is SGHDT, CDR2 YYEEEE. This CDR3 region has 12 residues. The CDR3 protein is CASTHGRETQYF. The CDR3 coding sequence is TGTGCCAGCACCCACGGGAGAGAGACCCAGTACTTC.

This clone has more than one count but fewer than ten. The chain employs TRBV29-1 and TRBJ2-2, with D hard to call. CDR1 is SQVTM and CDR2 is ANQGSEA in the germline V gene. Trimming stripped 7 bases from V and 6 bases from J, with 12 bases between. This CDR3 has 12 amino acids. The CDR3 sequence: CSGESVAGELFF. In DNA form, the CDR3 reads TGCAGCGGGGAATCCGTAGCCGGGGAGCTGTTTTTT.

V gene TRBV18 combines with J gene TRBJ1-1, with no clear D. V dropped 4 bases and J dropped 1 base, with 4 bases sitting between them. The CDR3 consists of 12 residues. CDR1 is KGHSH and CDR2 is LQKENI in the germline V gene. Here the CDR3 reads CASSLQNTEAFF. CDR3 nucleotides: TGTGCCAGCTCACTACAGAACACTGAAGCTTTCTTT.

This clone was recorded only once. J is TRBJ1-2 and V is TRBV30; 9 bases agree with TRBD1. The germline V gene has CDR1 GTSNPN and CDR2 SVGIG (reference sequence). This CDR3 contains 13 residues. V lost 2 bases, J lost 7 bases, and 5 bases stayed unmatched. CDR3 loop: CAWSPGQGVGYTF. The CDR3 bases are TGTGCCTGGAGTCCGGGACAGGGAGTTGGCTACACCTTC.

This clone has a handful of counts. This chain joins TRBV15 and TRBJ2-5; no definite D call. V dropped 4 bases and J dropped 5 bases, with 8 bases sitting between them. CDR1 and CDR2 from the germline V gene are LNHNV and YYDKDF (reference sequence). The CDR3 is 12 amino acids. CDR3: CATSTPRETQYF. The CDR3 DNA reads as TGTGCCACCAGCACCCCCAGGGAGACCCAGTACTTC.

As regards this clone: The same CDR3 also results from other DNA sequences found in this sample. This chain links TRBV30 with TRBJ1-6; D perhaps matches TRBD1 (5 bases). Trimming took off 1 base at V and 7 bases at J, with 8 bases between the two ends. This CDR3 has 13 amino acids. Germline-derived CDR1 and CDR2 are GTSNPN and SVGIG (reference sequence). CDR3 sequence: CAWSEGSNSPLHF. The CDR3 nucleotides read TGTGCCTGGAGTGAGGGGTCCAATTCACCCCTCCACTTT. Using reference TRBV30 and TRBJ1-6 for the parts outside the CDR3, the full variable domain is SQTIHQWPATLVQPVGSPLSLECTVEGTSNPNLYWYRQAAGRGLQLLFYSVGIGQISSEVPQNLSASRPQDRQFILSSKKLLLSDSGFYLCAWSEGSNSPLHFGNGTRLTVT.

The CDR3: CSVEDPGVGYEQYF. CDR3 coding DNA: TGCAGCGTTGAAGATCCAGGGGTTGGCTACGAGCAGTACTTC. This rearrangement joins TRBV29-1 to TRBJ2-7; weak D call: TRBD1 (6 bases). The germline V and J ends were trimmed by 0 bases and 3 bases, with 12 bases remaining between them. The germline gives CDR1 SQVTM, CDR2 ANQGSEA. The CDR3 has 14 amino acids.

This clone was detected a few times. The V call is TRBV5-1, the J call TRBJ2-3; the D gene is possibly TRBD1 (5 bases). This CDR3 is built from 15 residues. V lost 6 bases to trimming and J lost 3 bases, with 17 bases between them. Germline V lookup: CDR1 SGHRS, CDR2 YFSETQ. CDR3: CASTEAAGWTDTQYF. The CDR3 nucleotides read TGCGCCAGCACCGAGGCGGCAGGGTGGACAGATACGCAGTATTTT.

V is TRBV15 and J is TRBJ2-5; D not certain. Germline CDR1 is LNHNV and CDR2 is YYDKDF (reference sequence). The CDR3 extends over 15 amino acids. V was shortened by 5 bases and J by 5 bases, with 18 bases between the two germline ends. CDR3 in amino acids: CATSPPSVAGETQYF. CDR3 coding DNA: TGTGCCACCAGCCCGCCTTCAGTTGCTGGGGAGACCCAGTACTTC.

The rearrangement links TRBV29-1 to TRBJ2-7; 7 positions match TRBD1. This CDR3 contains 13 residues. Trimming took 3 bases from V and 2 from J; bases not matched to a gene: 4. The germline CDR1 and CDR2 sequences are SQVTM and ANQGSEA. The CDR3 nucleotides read TGCAGCGTTGAGTCTCAGGGGGCCTACGAGCAGTACTTC. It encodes CSVESQGAYEQYF.

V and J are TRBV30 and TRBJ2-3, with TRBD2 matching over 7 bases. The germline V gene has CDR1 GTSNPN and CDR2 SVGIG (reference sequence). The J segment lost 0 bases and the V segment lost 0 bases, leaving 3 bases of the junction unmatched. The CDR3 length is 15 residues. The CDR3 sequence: CAWSVRSGSTDTQYF. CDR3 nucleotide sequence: TGTGCCTGGAGTGTACGTAGCGGGAGCACAGATACGCAGTATTTT. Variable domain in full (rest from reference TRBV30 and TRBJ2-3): SQTIHQWPATLVQPVGSPLSLECTVEGTSNPNLYWYRQAAGRGLQLLFYSVGIGQISSEVPQNLSASRPQDRQFILSSKKLLLSDSGFYLCAWSVRSGSTDTQYFGPGTRLTVL.

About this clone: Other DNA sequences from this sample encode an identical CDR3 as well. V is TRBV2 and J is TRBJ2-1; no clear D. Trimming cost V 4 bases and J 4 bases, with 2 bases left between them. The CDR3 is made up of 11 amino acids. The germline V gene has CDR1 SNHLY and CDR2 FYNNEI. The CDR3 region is CASSGYNEQFF. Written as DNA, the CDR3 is TGTGCCAGCAGTGGGTACAATGAGCAGTTCTTC.

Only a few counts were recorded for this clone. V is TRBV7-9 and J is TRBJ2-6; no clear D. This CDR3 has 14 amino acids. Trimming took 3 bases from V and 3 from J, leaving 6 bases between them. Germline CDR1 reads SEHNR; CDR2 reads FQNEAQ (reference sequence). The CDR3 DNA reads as TGTGCCAGCAGCTTCTCTCTTGGGGCCAACGTCCTGACTTTC. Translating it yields CASSFSLGANVLTF. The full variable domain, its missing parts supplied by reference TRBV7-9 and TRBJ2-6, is DTGVSQNPRHKITKRGQNVTFRCDPISEHNRLYWYRQTLGQGPEFLTYFQNEAQLEKSRLLSDRFSAERPKGSFSTLEIQRTEQGDSAMYLCASSFSLGANVLTFGAGSRLTVL.

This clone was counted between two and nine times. CDR3 amino acids: CASSMQLPNTGELFF. In DNA, the CDR3 is TGTGCCAGTAGTATGCAGCTGCCGAACACCGGGGAGCTGTTTTTT. This chain links TRBV19 with TRBJ2-2; D remains ambiguous. Trimming removed 3 bases from V and 0 bases from J, with 8 bases in between. From germline, CDR1 is LNHDA and CDR2 SQIVND (reference sequence). The length of the CDR3 is 15 residues.

CDR3 sequence: CASSWTEAYEQYF. In DNA form, the CDR3 reads TGCGCCAGCAGTTGGACAGAAGCCTACGAGCAGTACTTC. The chain links TRBV5-1 to TRBJ2-7; a weak D match, TRBD1 (6 bases). Germline V gives CDR1 SGHRS, CDR2 YFSETQ. V was cut by 5 bases and J by 2 bases, with 11 bases left in between. The CDR3 covers 13 residues. Variable domain in full (rest from reference TRBV5-1 and TRBJ2-7): KAGVTQTPRYLIKTRGQQVTLSCSPISGHRSVSWYQQTPGQGLQFLFEYFSETQRNKGNFPGRFSGRQFSNSRSEMNVSTLELGDSALYLCASSWTEAYEQYFGPGTRLTVT.

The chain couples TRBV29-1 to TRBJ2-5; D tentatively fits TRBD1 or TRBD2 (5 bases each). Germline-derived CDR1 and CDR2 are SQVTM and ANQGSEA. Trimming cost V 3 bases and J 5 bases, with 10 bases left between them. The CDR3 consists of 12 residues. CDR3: CSVEPGTETQYF. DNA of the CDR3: TGCAGCGTTGAGCCAGGGACGGAGACCCAGTACTTC.

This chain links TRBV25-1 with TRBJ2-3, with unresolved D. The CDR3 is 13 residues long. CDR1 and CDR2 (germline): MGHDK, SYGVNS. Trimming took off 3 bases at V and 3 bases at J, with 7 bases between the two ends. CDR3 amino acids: CASSDPWTDTQYF. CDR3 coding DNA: TGTGCCAGCAGTGACCCCTGGACAGATACGCAGTATTTT. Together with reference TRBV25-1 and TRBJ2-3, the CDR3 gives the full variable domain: EADIYQTPRYLVIGTGKKITLECSQTMGHDKMYWYQQDPGMELHLIHYSYGVNSTEKGDLSSESTVSRIRTEHFPLTLESARPSHTSQYLCASSDPWTDTQYFGPGTRLTVL.

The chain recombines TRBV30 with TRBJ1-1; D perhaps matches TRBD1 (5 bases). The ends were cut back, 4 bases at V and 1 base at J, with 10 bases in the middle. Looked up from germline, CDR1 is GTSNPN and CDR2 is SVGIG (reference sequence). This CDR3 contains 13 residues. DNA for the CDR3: TGTGCCTGGACCGGTGGGGGGAACACTGAAGCTTTCTTT. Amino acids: CAWTGGGNTEAFF.

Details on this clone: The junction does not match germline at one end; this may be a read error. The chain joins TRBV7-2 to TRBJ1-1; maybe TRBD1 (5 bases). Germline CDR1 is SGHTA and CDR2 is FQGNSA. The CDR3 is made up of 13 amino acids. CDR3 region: CASSQDRNTEAFF. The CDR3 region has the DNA TGCGCCAGCAGCCAAGACAGGAACACTGAAGCTTTCTTT.

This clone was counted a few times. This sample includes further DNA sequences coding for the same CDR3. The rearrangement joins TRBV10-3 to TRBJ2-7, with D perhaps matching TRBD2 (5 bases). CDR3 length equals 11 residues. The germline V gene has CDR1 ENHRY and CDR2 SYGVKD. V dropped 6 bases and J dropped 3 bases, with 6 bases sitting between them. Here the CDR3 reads CAISEGYEQYF. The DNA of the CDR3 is TGTGCCATCAGCGAGGGCTACGAGCAGTACTTC.

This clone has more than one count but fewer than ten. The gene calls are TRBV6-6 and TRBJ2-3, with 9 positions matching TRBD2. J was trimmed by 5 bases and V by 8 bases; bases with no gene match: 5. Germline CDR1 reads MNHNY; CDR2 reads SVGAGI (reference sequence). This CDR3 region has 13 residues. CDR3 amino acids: CASASGVGDTQYF. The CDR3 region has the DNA TGTGCCAGCGCTAGCGGGGTGGGAGATACGCAGTATTTT.

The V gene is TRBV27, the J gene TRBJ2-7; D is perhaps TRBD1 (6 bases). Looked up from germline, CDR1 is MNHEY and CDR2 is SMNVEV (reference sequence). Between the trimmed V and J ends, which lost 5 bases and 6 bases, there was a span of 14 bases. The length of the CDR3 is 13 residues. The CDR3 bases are TGTGCCAGCAGTCACAGGGTCATGGGCGAGCAGTACTTC. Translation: CASSHRVMGEQYF.